These 6 T cell receptor beta chains were all obtained from the same sample, sequenced in a study of technical replicates of blood from several donors. Libraries were prepared by immunoSEQ multiplex PCR; TCRdb keeps only in-frame clonotypes and omits some of them. The repertoire has 73,000 or so clones, about 91% of them found once; the top ten carry 0.2% to 0.25%. Sequences were obtained from T cells isolated from PBMCs. These receptors came from a human donor in good health.

The rearrangement links TRBV4-1 to TRBJ2-5, with 10 positions matching TRBD2. Germline CDR1 is MGHRA and CDR2 is YSYEKL. V dropped 1 base and J dropped 3; count of bases not matched to a gene: 11. This CDR3 spans 18 amino acids. CDR3: CASSQALLTSGAEETQYF. CDR3 DNA sequence: TGCGCCAGCAGCCAAGCCCTTCTAACTAGCGGGGCCGAAGAGACCCAGTACTTC.

The chain couples TRBV14 to TRBJ2-7, with 7 bases fitting TRBD2. The CDR3 sequence is 14 residues long. Germline loops: CDR1 SGHDN, CDR2 FVKESK. Germline trimming cut 3 bases from V and 1 base from J; bases unmatched to any gene: 3. CDR3 in DNA: TGTGCCAGCAGCCAGCAACTAGCGTCCTACGAGCAGTACTTC. This encodes CASSQQLASYEQYF.

This chain connects TRBV11-3 to TRBJ1-5; D gene ambiguous. Looked up from germline, CDR1 is SGHNT and CDR2 is YENEEA. CDR3 length: 14 residues. Trimming shortened V by 2 bases and J by 3 bases, and 8 bases separated the two germline ends. This CDR3 reads CASSLSGLNQPQHF. CDR3 nucleotides: TGTGCCAGCAGCTTAAGTGGCCTCAATCAGCCCCAGCATTTT. Full variable domain (rest looked up from reference TRBV11-3 and TRBJ1-5): EAGVVQSPRYKIIEKKQPVAFWCNPISGHNTLYWYLQNLGQGPELLIRYENEEAVDDSQLPKDRFSAERLKGVDSTLKIQPAELGDSAVYLCASSLSGLNQPQHFGDGTRLSIL.

The rearrangement joins TRBV2 to TRBJ1-4; 7 bases are shared with TRBD1. Germline lookup yields CDR1 SNHLY and CDR2 FYNNEI. V lost 4 bases and J lost 0; bases outside the gene matches: 8. CDR3 length: 17 residues. CDR3 loop: CASSGPGQAATNEKLFF. CDR3 coding DNA: TGTGCCAGCAGTGGCCCTGGACAGGCTGCAACTAATGAAAAACTGTTTTTT.

The V and J genes are TRBV5-1 and TRBJ2-2; perhaps TRBD2 as D (6 bases). Per the germline V gene, CDR1 is SGHRS and CDR2 is YFSETQ. The ends were cut back, 0 bases at V and 0 bases at J, with 9 bases in the middle. There are 16 residues in the CDR3. The chain's CDR3 is CASSLGLVANTGELFF. CDR3 bases: TGCGCCAGCAGCTTGGGACTAGTTGCGAACACCGGGGAGCTGTTTTTT.

Written as DNA, the CDR3 is TGTGCCAGCAGCTTGTCGCTAGGGGGCACAGATACGCAGTATTTT. It is translated as CASSLSLGGTDTQYF. The chain is built from TRBV5-4 and TRBJ2-3; D is possibly TRBD1 (5 bases). This CDR3 spans 15 amino acids. The germline V gene has CDR1 SGHNT and CDR2 YYREEE (reference sequence). V was cut by 1 base and J by 1 base, with 10 bases left in between.